The clone carrying this T cell receptor (beta chain) was observed a handful of times. Antigen: not known. This may be a read error: a much more frequent sequence differs by one nucleotide. The data stem from a study of metastatic and nonmetastatic thyroid tumors. Whole-study results and caveats: Malignant thyroid tumors reportedly had TCR beta diversity that was significantly higher than in benign nodules, in blood and tumor.

Thyroid surgery had not been preceded by any treatment in any patient. The CDR3 length is 17 residues. Germline CDR1 reads SNHLY; CDR2 reads FYNNEI. V lost 4 bases, J lost 3 bases, and 13 bases stayed unmatched. Original processing notes: Building a distant-metastasis classifier for papillary thyroid cancer drew on CDR3 differences across clinicopathological groups. MiXCR was used by TCRdb to re-call the PCR reads. These V and J calls rely on TCRdb rather than the paper's analysis. Of approximately 79,000 clones listed, around 9.1% were seen once; the top ten hold approximately 10%. The V call is TRBV2, the J call TRBJ2-5; 8 bases are a match to TRBD1. The sample taken for sequencing was blood. The receptor was isolated from a female donor with papillary thyroid cancer or a benign thyroid nodule (not recorded which). Some clones in this sample may be carry-over from other donors' samples. The CDR3 is CASSAPRTGPIKETQYF. DNA for the CDR3: TGTGCCAGCAGTGCCCCGAGGACAGGGCCAATTAAAGAGACCCAGTACTTC.